This T cell receptor (beta chain) was sequenced in a study of metastatic and nonmetastatic thyroid tumors. Through MiXCR, TCRdb re-clonotyped the PCR reads. The sample contains 25,000 to 30,000 clones, about 3.7% of which appear only once. There are many counts of this clone. No patient had received any treatment before thyroid surgery. Looked up from germline, CDR1 is SGHDT and CDR2 is YYEEEE. J was trimmed by 8 bases and V by 4 bases; bases with no gene match: 6. There are 13 residues in the CDR3. The V and J genes are TRBV5-6 and TRBJ2-1; 7 nucleotides agree with TRBD1. This clonotype originated in a male donor with papillary thyroid cancer or a benign thyroid nodule (not recorded which). Some clones in this sample may be carry-over from other donors' samples. Sequencing was performed on blood. CDR3 DNA: TGTGCCAGCAGCCGCGGACAGGCATATGAGCAGTTCTTC. This translates into CASSRGQAYEQFF.